These T cell receptor beta chains were read from a single sample in a study of cytomegalovirus exposure and HLA in healthy donors. TCRdb's copy holds only in-frame clones and misses some; the assay was immunoSEQ multiplex PCR. The sample consists of about 160,000 clones, roughly 77% of them appearing once. Sequencing used PBMCs. These receptors came from a woman aged 18-30 years in good health and CMV-seronegative. Each CDR3 is given with its conserved first and last residue. Fields, in order: J gene, V gene, D gene, CDR3 protein. The D gene is left open where the match is weak.

>TRBJ2-7|TRBV6-5|-
CASSRRDSYYEQYF
>TRBJ1-1|TRBV7-6|TRBD1
CASSLGVWAGGSSDTEAFF
>TRBJ2-1|TRBV25-1|TRBD2
CASSEHRGGDSSYNEQFF
>TRBJ1-1|TRBV29-1|TRBD1
CSAGQGLNTEAFF
>TRBJ1-4|TRBV4-2|TRBD1
CASSQTGSDEKLFF
>TRBJ2-5|TRBV19|TRBD2
CASSIRSLAGEETQYF
>TRBJ1-2|TRBV6-5|-
CASSSDKNYGYTF
>TRBJ2-3|TRBV4-2|TRBD2
CASSPIQSSGRAPDTQYF
>TRBJ1-1|TRBV5-1|-
CASSPKERHSGMNTEAFF
>TRBJ2-7|TRBV18|TRBD1
CASSPRDRGYEQYF
>TRBJ1-1|TRBV29-1|TRBD1
CSVLRQGRGNTEAFF
>TRBJ1-1|TRBV29-1|-
CSVQSQGSTEAFF
>TRBJ2-7|TRBV14|TRBD2
CASSQESGGPSYEQYF
>TRBJ2-5|TRBV2|TRBD1
CASSALNRDRAVNF
>TRBJ2-2|TRBV19|-
CASSTAAVNTGELFF
>TRBJ2-1|TRBV5-1|TRBD2
CASASGSHNNEQFF
>TRBJ1-1|TRBV5-1|-
CASSSSGTYTEAFF